A selection of T cell receptor beta chains follows, all from one sample in a study of cytomegalovirus exposure and HLA in healthy donors. Generated by immunoSEQ multiplex PCR, the TCRdb table keeps only in-frame clones and is missing some. This table has about 110,000 clones, more than 70% appearing once. The sample comprised PBMCs. Every receptor here comes from a man under 40 in good health and CMV-seronegative. Each CDR3 is given without its conserved first and last residue. Each record gives: V gene, J gene, D gene, CDR3 protein. The D gene is left open where the match is weak.

TRBV18	TRBJ2-7	TRBD2	ASSSTSGNEQY
TRBV5-1	TRBJ1-3	-	ASSLELGPAGNTIY
TRBV6-6	TRBJ1-5	-	ASGNPGFQPQH
TRBV7-9	TRBJ2-3	-	ASSFGGTHTDTQY
TRBV19	TRBJ2-2	-	ASSATGSGELF
TRBV5-1	TRBJ1-1	-	ASRVTGNTEAF
TRBV5-1	TRBJ2-7	TRBD1	ASCPTGGYEQY
TRBV5-1	TRBJ1-1	-	ASSSGLMNTEAF
TRBV30	TRBJ1-2	-	AWSVLGRNYGYT
TRBV19	TRBJ1-5	TRBD1	ASSGQADLQPQH
TRBV30	TRBJ2-3	-	AWSSSLSTQY
TRBV6-5	TRBJ2-2	-	ASKRQFTGELF
TRBV7-8	TRBJ1-3	TRBD1	ASSSLQGADAGNTIY
TRBV7-8	TRBJ2-4	TRBD2	ASSLDGRGQNIQY
TRBV15	TRBJ2-5	TRBD2	ATSITGSGGAETQY
TRBV5-6	TRBJ1-1	-	ASSRGRNTEAF
TRBV28	TRBJ1-4	TRBD1	ASSSRSGTGDEKLF
TRBV30	TRBJ2-7	-	AWSRLYEQY
TRBV28	TRBJ1-5	-	ASRSPGGEGNQPQH
TRBV6-5	TRBJ2-7	-	ASSYSLNTYEQY
TRBV29-1	TRBJ1-3	-	SVVLSSGNTIY
TRBV7-8	TRBJ1-1	-	ASSLGRILNTEAF
TRBV7-2	TRBJ2-1	-	ASSLGLRGRQKSYNEQF
TRBV4-2	TRBJ1-1	-	ASSQESQLLEAF
TRBV7-8	TRBJ2-5	TRBD1	ASSLAARGGKETQY
TRBV10-3	TRBJ2-7	TRBD1	AITGQGYEQY